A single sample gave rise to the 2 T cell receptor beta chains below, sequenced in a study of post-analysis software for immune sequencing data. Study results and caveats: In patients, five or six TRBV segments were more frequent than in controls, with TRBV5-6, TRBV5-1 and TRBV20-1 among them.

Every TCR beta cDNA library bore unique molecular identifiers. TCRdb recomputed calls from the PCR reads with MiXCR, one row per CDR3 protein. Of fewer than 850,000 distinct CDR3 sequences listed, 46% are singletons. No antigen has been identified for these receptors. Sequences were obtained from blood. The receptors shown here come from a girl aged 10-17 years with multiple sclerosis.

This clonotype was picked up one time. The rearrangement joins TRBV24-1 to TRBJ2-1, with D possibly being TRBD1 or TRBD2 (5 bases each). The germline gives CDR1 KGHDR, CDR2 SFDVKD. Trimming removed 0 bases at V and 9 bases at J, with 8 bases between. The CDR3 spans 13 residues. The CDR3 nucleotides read TGTGCCACCAGTGATTTGGCCGGGGCTGAGCAGTTCTTC. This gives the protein CATSDLAGAEQFF.

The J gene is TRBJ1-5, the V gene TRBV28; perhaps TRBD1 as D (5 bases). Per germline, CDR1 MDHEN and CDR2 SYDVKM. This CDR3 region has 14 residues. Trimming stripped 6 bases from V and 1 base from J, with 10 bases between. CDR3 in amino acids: CASRGGTSNQPQHF. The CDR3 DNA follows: TGTGCCAGCAGGGGGGGGACGAGCAATCAGCCCCAGCATTTT.